Listed below are T cell receptor beta chains from one sample, sequenced in a study of CD8 T cells in ankylosing spondylitis. MiXCR, applied by TCRdb to the 5' RACE reads, yields one record per CDR3 protein. This table holds about 510,000 distinct CDR3 sequences, over 4% found once. Material for sequencing was blood, either unsorted or a sorted T cell fraction (not recorded which). The source is a male donor with ankylosing spondylitis. Both conserved end residues are part of each CDR3. Fields, in order: J gene, V gene, CDR3 length, clone size, D gene, CDR3 DNA, CDR3 protein. A D gene is named only where the DNA matches it firmly. Clone size is stated in some rows and not others, as once, few, many or a class when expanded.

J: TRBJ2-3
V: TRBV29-1
length: 12
size: many
D: TRBD1
DNA: TGCAGCGCATCGACAGGGTCAGATACGCAGTATTTT
CDR3: CSASTGSDTQYF

J: TRBJ2-5
V: TRBV7-2
length: 14
size: many
D: .
DNA: TGTGCCAGCAGCCCGCCGATGGGCTATGAGACCCAGTACTTC
CDR3: CASSPPMGYETQYF

J: TRBJ2-1
V: TRBV7-8
length: 19
size: .
D: TRBD2
DNA: TGTGCCAGCAGCGGAGGACTAGCGGGGGCCGAGGGCTCCTACAATGAGCAGTTCTTC
CDR3: CASSGGLAGAEGSYNEQFF

J: TRBJ2-4
V: TRBV30
length: 16
size: .
D: .
DNA: TGTGCCTGGAGCGTAGGGGGGGCACGGGCCAAAAACATTCAGTACTTC
CDR3: CAWSVGGARAKNIQYF

J: TRBJ2-1
V: TRBV7-2
length: 13
size: .
D: .
DNA: TGTGCCAGCAGCCCCCCCCCCCACAATGAGCAGTTCTTC
CDR3: CASSPPPHNEQFF

J: TRBJ2-7
V: TRBV7-8
length: 15
size: .
D: .
DNA: TGTGCCAGCAGCACGCACCGGGACTTCTCCTACGAGCAGTACTTC
CDR3: CASSTHRDFSYEQYF

J: TRBJ1-2
V: TRBV24-1
length: 12
size: many
D: .
DNA: TGTGCCACCAGTGATGACTGGGATGGCTACACCTTC
CDR3: CATSDDWDGYTF

J: TRBJ2-7
V: TRBV5-1
length: 15
size: many
D: .
DNA: TGCGCCAGCAGCTTGGTCCAGGGCCCCTCTGTAGAGCAGTACTTC
CDR3: CASSLVQGPSVEQYF

J: TRBJ2-1
V: TRBV18
length: 13
size: .
D: .
DNA: TGTGCCAGCTCACCGTTACAGATCAATGAGCAGTTCTTC
CDR3: CASSPLQINEQFF

J: TRBJ1-1
V: TRBV4-2
length: 16
size: many
D: TRBD1
DNA: TGTGCCAGCAGCCCACTTTTGACAGGGCGGGGAACTGAAGCTTTCTTT
CDR3: CASSPLLTGRGTEAFF

J: TRBJ2-2
V: TRBV7-2
length: 17
size: many
D: TRBD2
DNA: TGTGCCAGCAGCTTCAAAGGGACTAGCGGAAACACCGGGGAGCTGTTTTTT
CDR3: CASSFKGTSGNTGELFF

J: TRBJ2-5
V: TRBV18
length: 15
size: .
D: TRBD2
DNA: TGTGCCAGCTCATCCCCGCTAGCGGGAGCGGAGACCCAGTACTTC
CDR3: CASSSPLAGAETQYF

J: TRBJ1-4
V: TRBV7-9
length: 16
size: many
D: .
DNA: TGTGCCAGCAGCCCGGCCCATTTCGGGACTAATGAAAAACTGTTTTTT
CDR3: CASSPAHFGTNEKLFF

J: TRBJ1-6
V: TRBV6-6
length: 13
size: .
D: .
DNA: TGTGCCAGCAGTTTTGGATCGAATTCACCCCTCCACTTT
CDR3: CASSFGSNSPLHF

J: TRBJ2-1
V: TRBV7-2
length: 13
size: many
D: .
DNA: TGTGCCAGCAGCTATAGCGGTGACAATGAGCAGTTCTTC
CDR3: CASSYSGDNEQFF

J: TRBJ1-1
V: TRBV7-2
length: 13
size: many
D: .
DNA: TGTGCCAGCAGCTTTCGGGGGGAAACTGAAGCTTTCTTT
CDR3: CASSFRGETEAFF

J: TRBJ2-7
V: TRBV5-6
length: 12
size: many
D: .
DNA: TGTGCCAGCAGCTTTGGTATATACGAGCAGTACTTC
CDR3: CASSFGIYEQYF

J: TRBJ1-2
V: TRBV7-2
length: 14
size: many
D: .
DNA: TGTGCCAGCAGCCAAGGGGGGGGAAGGTATGGCTACACCTTC
CDR3: CASSQGGGRYGYTF

J: TRBJ2-7
V: TRBV7-6
length: 14
size: .
D: .
DNA: TGTGCCAGCAGCTTAAGAACAGAGGCTTACGAGCAGTACTTC
CDR3: CASSLRTEAYEQYF

J: TRBJ1-1
V: TRBV6-5
length: 15
size: .
D: TRBD1
DNA: TGTGCCAGCAGTTCGTCACAGGGGGGGAACACTGAAGCTTTCTTT
CDR3: CASSSSQGGNTEAFF

J: TRBJ1-1
V: TRBV29-1
length: 13
size: many
D: .
DNA: TGCAGCGTCGCTGTGGGACCGAACACTGAAGCTTTCTTT
CDR3: CSVAVGPNTEAFF

J: TRBJ2-1
V: TRBV5-1
length: 15
size: many
D: TRBD2
DNA: TGCGCCAGCAGCTTGGGTCTAGCGGTCTACAATGAGCAGTTCTTC
CDR3: CASSLGLAVYNEQFF

J: TRBJ2-5
V: TRBV10-3
length: 16
size: many
D: .
DNA: TGTGCCATCAGTGAGCCCGACAGTTATCTGGGGGAGACCCAGTACTTC
CDR3: CAISEPDSYLGETQYF

J: TRBJ2-2
V: TRBV28
length: 15
size: many
D: TRBD1
DNA: TGTGCCAGCAGTTTAAGGGGGCTCGGCACCGGGGAGCTGTTTTTT
CDR3: CASSLRGLGTGELFF

J: TRBJ1-1
V: TRBV6-1
length: 16
size: few
D: .
DNA: TGTGCCAGCAGTGGAATGGGGAGGGGTATGAACACTGAAGCTTTCTTT
CDR3: CASSGMGRGMNTEAFF

J: TRBJ2-7
V: TRBV20-1
length: 13
size: few
D: TRBD1
DNA: TGCAGTGCTAGGGTACAGGGGCCCTACGAGCAGTACTTC
CDR3: CSARVQGPYEQYF

J: TRBJ2-1
V: TRBV5-1
length: 13
size: many
D: .
DNA: TGCGCCAGCAGACGACGGGGCTACAATGAGCAGTTCTTC
CDR3: CASRRRGYNEQFF

J: TRBJ2-7
V: TRBV20-1
length: 12
size: many
D: .
DNA: TGCAGTACCAGGCCCCTTGGTCTCGAGCAGTACTTC
CDR3: CSTRPLGLEQYF

J: TRBJ2-3
V: TRBV5-1
length: 14
size: few
D: .
DNA: TGCGCCAGCAGCGGATTAACAGGAAAAGATACGCAGTATTTT
CDR3: CASSGLTGKDTQYF

J: TRBJ2-7
V: TRBV29-1
length: 14
size: many
D: .
DNA: TGCAGCGTTTCCGACAGGTTCGTTCTCCGCGAGCAGTACTTC
CDR3: CSVSDRFVLREQYF

J: TRBJ1-5
V: TRBV4-3
length: 16
size: many
D: .
DNA: TGCGCCAGCAGCCAAGATTTCGGCAGGCCAAATCAGCCCCAGCATTTT
CDR3: CASSQDFGRPNQPQHF

J: TRBJ1-1
V: TRBV20-1
length: 14
size: many
D: .
DNA: TGCAGTGCCACTCGAGGGGCCGTGAACACTGAAGCTTTCTTT
CDR3: CSATRGAVNTEAFF

J: TRBJ2-3
V: TRBV4-2
length: 14
size: many
D: .
DNA: TGTGCCAGCAGCCGAGTACTTTCAGGGGACCCGCAGTATTTT
CDR3: CASSRVLSGDPQYF

J: TRBJ2-7
V: TRBV5-1
length: 14
size: many
D: .
DNA: TGCGCCAGCAGCTACCGGACGGAAACCTACGAGCAGTACTTC
CDR3: CASSYRTETYEQYF

J: TRBJ2-1
V: TRBV10-3
length: 14
size: .
D: .
DNA: TGTGCCATCAGTGTTCAGAGAGGCCACAATGAGCAGTTCTTC
CDR3: CAISVQRGHNEQFF

J: TRBJ2-1
V: TRBV7-8
length: 16
size: many
D: .
DNA: TGTGCCAGCAGTTCATACCGTACTTCCGGGACGAATGAGCAGTTCTTC
CDR3: CASSSYRTSGTNEQFF

J: TRBJ2-5
V: TRBV15
length: 14
size: many
D: .
DNA: TGTGCCACCAGCACAAGCAGCTTCCAAGAGACCCAGTACTTC
CDR3: CATSTSSFQETQYF

J: TRBJ1-6
V: TRBV11-1
length: 15
size: many
D: .
DNA: TGTGCCAGCAGCTTGACACCCTCCTATAATTCACCCCTCCACTTT
CDR3: CASSLTPSYNSPLHF

J: TRBJ2-7
V: TRBV7-2
length: 15
size: .
D: .
DNA: TGTGCCAGCAGCTTAAGAGGTGGGGCGGCCTACGAGCAGTACTTC
CDR3: CASSLRGGAAYEQYF

J: TRBJ2-5
V: TRBV6-1
length: 13
size: many
D: .
DNA: TGTGCCAGCAGCGATAGGAGTCAAGAGACCCAGTACTTC
CDR3: CASSDRSQETQYF

J: TRBJ2-1
V: TRBV7-9
length: 13
size: .
D: .
DNA: TGTGCCAGCAGCTCGGGACACGGCAATGAGCAGTTCTTC
CDR3: CASSSGHGNEQFF

J: TRBJ1-5
V: TRBV20-1
length: 13
size: many
D: .
DNA: TGCAGTGCCACTTTGACAGGCGGGCAGCCCCAGCATTTT
CDR3: CSATLTGGQPQHF

J: TRBJ2-1
V: TRBV10-2
length: 17
size: many
D: .
DNA: TGCGCCAGCAGTGAAATGGTTGGACTCCTGAAACCCCATGAGCAGTTCTTC
CDR3: CASSEMVGLLKPHEQFF

J: TRBJ2-2
V: TRBV3-1
length: 15
size: many
D: .
DNA: TGTGCCAGCAGCCCGGAGTTCGCGAACACCGGGGAGCTGTTTTTT
CDR3: CASSPEFANTGELFF

J: TRBJ2-5
V: TRBV4-1
length: 15
size: many
D: .
DNA: TGCGCCAGCAGCCAAGTATGGACCAGATCGGGTACCCAGTACTTC
CDR3: CASSQVWTRSGTQYF